Sequencing of this T cell receptor beta chain was carried out in a study of CD8+ T cells in alopecia areata. General study results and limits: Scalp and blood retained many expanded lesional clones during tofacitinib. It was lesional scalp, especially alopecia totalis/universalis, that showed higher clonality than normal scalp.

The CDR3 has 15 amino acids. Between the trimmed V and J ends, which lost 3 bases and 3 bases, there was a span of 12 bases. Germline CDR1 is MNHEY and CDR2 is SMNVEV (reference sequence). Sequencing used cDNA as its template, made by extracting RNA and reverse transcribing it. The table came from immunoSEQ multiplex PCR; TCRdb's copy has only in-frame clones and leaves some out. Among fewer than 250,000 clones listed, 60% were seen once. Noted treatment: oral pan-JAK inhibitor, 5-10 mg twice daily. As regards this clone: Its antigen is currently unknown.

The chain is built from TRBV27 and TRBJ1-5; D gene ambiguous. This TCR was sampled from a human donor with alopecia areata. The specimen was CD4+ T cells sorted from blood, collected at week 24, from a patient treated with tofacitinib. The CDR3 coding sequence is TGTGCCAGCAGTTTTGGGCGGTCAGTCAATCAGCCCCAGCATTTT. The encoded protein is CASSFGRSVNQPQHF.